Following are 8 T cell receptor beta chains from one sample sequenced in a study of shared clonotypes between healthy human individuals. The data were produced by immunoSEQ multiplex PCR, yet TCRdb's version contains in-frame clones alone and is incomplete. The table shows 850,000 to 1,200,000 clones, with roughly 80% occurring only once. Sequences were obtained from memory CD4+ T cells sorted from blood. Subset defined: CD45RA-negative fraction. The source of these receptors is a man between 18 and 35 years old in good health.

The chain joins TRBV5-1 to TRBJ2-5; 10 nucleotides align to TRBD2. The V segment lost 2 bases and the J segment 2 bases; nucleotides outside the gene matches: 3. Looked up from germline, CDR1 is SGHRS and CDR2 is YFSETQ. This CDR3 region has 15 residues. The CDR3 region has the DNA TGCGCCAGCAGCTTACCTAGCGGGAGTCAAGAGACCCAGTACTTC. This encodes CASSLPSGSQETQYF.

This chain joins TRBV5-8 and TRBJ2-1; possibly TRBD1 or TRBD2 for D (6 bases each). Germline loops: CDR1 SGHTS, CDR2 YDEGEE. The CDR3 is 11 residues long. V was pared by 8 bases and J by 13 bases, with 16 bases between. The CDR3 nucleotides are TGTGCCAGTACTGAGGGGGGTTTACAGTTCTTC. Translating it yields CASTEGGLQFF.

CDR3 sequence reads: CASSLTSGYYNEQFF. Here the CDR3 DNA reads TGTGCCAGCAGTTTAACTAGCGGGTACTACAATGAGCAGTTCTTC. The chain recombines TRBV27 with TRBJ2-1, with TRBD2 matching over 9 bases. There are 15 residues in the CDR3. V shed 2 bases, J shed 3 bases, and the junction held 2 bases outside the gene matches. The V gene's germline CDR1 is MNHEY and CDR2 SMNVEV (reference sequence).

This clone was counted between two and nine times. This chain links TRBV9 with TRBJ1-6; 7 bases are shared with TRBD1. Per germline, CDR1 SGDLS and CDR2 YYNGEE. J gave up 6 bases and V 3 bases, and 0 bases lay outside the gene matches. The CDR3 sequence is 13 residues long. The CDR3 DNA reads TGTGCCAGCAGCGGGGACAGTAATTCACCCCTCCACTTT. Amino acids: CASSGDSNSPLHF.

The genes are TRBV6-5 and TRBJ2-7; 9 bases map to TRBD1. The CDR3 is made up of 14 amino acids. The germline V gene has CDR1 MNHEY and CDR2 SVGAGI. Trimming removed 6 bases from V and 3 bases from J; junction bases left unmatched: 6. The CDR3 coding sequence is TGTGCCAGCAGGGGGGACAGGGAAGTCTACGAGCAGTACTTC. Amino acid sequence: CASRGDREVYEQYF.

This chain uses TRBV6-6 with TRBJ2-2, with no clear D. The CDR3 contains 14 residues. The V end lost 8 bases, the J end lost 4 bases, and 14 bases lay between the germline ends. The germline V gene encodes CDR1 MNHNY and CDR2 SVGAGI (reference sequence). DNA for the CDR3: TGTGCCAGCTCCATCGGTTCACGCACCGGGGAGCTGTTTTTT. This sequence encodes CASSIGSRTGELFF.

The rearrangement joins TRBV5-1 to TRBJ1-4; 7 bases align to TRBD1. V shed 3 bases, J shed 3 bases, and the junction held 2 bases outside the gene matches. CDR1 is SGHRS, CDR2 YFSETQ, per germline. The CDR3 covers 14 residues. The CDR3 region is CASSSGTANEKLFF. Written as DNA, the CDR3 is TGCGCCAGCAGCTCAGGGACAGCTAATGAAAAACTGTTTTTT.

The gene calls are TRBV4-2 and TRBJ1-6; D is unclear. The germline gives CDR1 LGHNA, CDR2 YNFKEQ. The ends were cut back, 2 bases at V and 6 bases at J, with 8 bases in the middle. The CDR3 contains 14 residues. For the CDR3, the DNA is TGTGCCAGCAGCCAAAGGACGGCTAATTCACCCCTCCACTTT. Protein sequence: CASSQRTANSPLHF.